Reported below is one T cell receptor (beta chain). Its antigen is currently not known. The input lacks base qualities; no much larger clone sits a single base away. To prepare the library, the immunoSEQ multiplex PCR assay was applied. For the multiplex PCR, a mixture combining 60 forward primers for TCR Vbeta segments and 13 reverse primers for TCR Jbeta segments was used. The CDR3 region of rearranged TCR beta genes was amplified from genomic DNA by a multiplex PCR assay. The Illumina HiSeq System was used to sequence the amplified TCR beta libraries as 87-base-pair reads. Under the source paper's analysis protocol: A later analysis counted about 76 million unique TCR beta chains across the 600 to 850 repertoires, and around 12 million of these chains were shared by at least two donors. Raw reads were error-corrected and collapsed into unique sequences by a nearest-neighbor algorithm in which closely related sequences were merged to remove PCR and sequencing errors. CDR3 sequences were aligned to IMGT reference sequences to assign V, D and J gene segments. Each retained sequence needed at least a six-nucleotide match to both a V gene segment and a J gene segment. A rearrangement was called productive if the CDR3 had no stop codons and remained in frame with V and J, and every other rearrangement was called non-productive. Following IMGT convention, CDR3 was defined as the stretch from the second conserved V-encoded cysteine to the conserved J-encoded phenylalanine. Sequences without an unambiguous match to a single V gene segment were excluded from the earlier analysis of 587 of the donors. In an earlier analysis of 587 of the donors, V segments were called functional above 56.7% productive rearrangements and were called segregating when the between-donor standard deviation exceeded 5%. A statistical classification framework was developed to diagnose cytomegalovirus status using the catalog of TCR beta chain sequences. V and J gene assignment, in a later analysis, came from comparing TCR nucleotide sequences with IMGT/GENE-DB human TR gene sequences. The TCRdist pipeline was used in a later analysis to assign CDR3 sequences and most-parsimonious VDJ recombination scenarios. A later analysis defined each TCR beta chain by its CDR3 amino acid sequence plus V-gene family, and excluded reads lacking a unique V-gene family. A later analysis removed over 500 highly shared, low-generation-probability nucleotide sequences to deal with suspected cross-contamination and a sequencing artifact. For each public chain, a later analysis derived a clonal expansion index from normalized ranks of inferred template counts within each repertoire. In a later analysis, generation probabilities were computed with a VDJ recombination model fitted to out-of-frame rearrangements, and the resulting probabilities were checked against IGoR. Hypergeometric tests were used in a later analysis to score TCR-TCR, TCR-HLA and TCR-CMV co-occurrence, with a repertoire-size bias correction applied to the TCR pairs. To estimate false discovery rates, a later analysis permuted the HLA or CMV assignments 20 times. In a later analysis, co-occurring TCRs were grouped with DBSCAN, and TCRdist sequence similarity was added when clustering was performed within HLA-allele-positive subsets. For co-occurrence clustering, repertoires with fewer than 30,000 or more than 120,000 public chains were excluded, along with four to six repertoires with anomalous nucleotide sharing. As stored in TCRdb, this immuneACCESS dataset retains in-frame rearrangements with V and J assigned. A fraction of the clones does not appear; measured against another copy, unresolved V genes explain less than half of the discrepancy, and the remainder lacks a known reason. The V and J calls and the clone size are those of that table, but D and trimming were determined from the DNA. The sample has some 190,000 clones on record, roughly 81% of them singletons. The top ten clones comprise 3% to 4% of the sample.

This sample was included in a study of cytomegalovirus exposure and HLA in healthy donors (dated by TCRdb to the late 2010s). Context from the whole study: An earlier analysis of some 600 of the donors reported approximately 260 Gb of sequence data and 117 million unique TCR beta sequences obtained from approximately 180 million T cells. An early release covering 500 to 750 HLA-typed donors comprised 300 to 350 gigabases of sequencing data and 85 million or so unique TCR sequences. Of the roughly 400 genotyped donors, 81% fell in the genetic ancestry cluster associated with self-reported Caucasian donors. The study aimed to test whether signatures of past pathogen exposure could be identified by cataloging public T cell receptors. The study used immunosequencing to profile the T cell repertoires of several hundred subjects and linked those repertoires to cytomegalovirus serostatus. Along with the roughly 670-subject first cohort, a separate validation cohort of over a hundred different subjects was used. To predict cytomegalovirus infection status, the study combined high-throughput TCR immunosequencing, statistical association of individual TCRs with disease status, and machine learning. In a later analysis, previously published TCR beta repertoires from hundreds of donors were re-analyzed and high-resolution HLA genotyping was added so that TCR occurrence patterns could be studied. Rather than drawing on any new phenotypic data, the later analysis identified candidate immune exposures from TCR beta sequences and the way those sequences occurred across donors. To decide whether each TCR beta V gene segment behaved as functional or pseudogenic, an earlier analysis of some 580 of the donors relied on high-throughput TCR beta sequencing. Alongside the repertoire data, information on donor age, sex, ethnicity and CMV serostatus was compiled. Genome-wide SNP genotypes for about 60% of the 666 donors were used in a later genetic analysis, which treated that subset as a discovery cohort. Every discovery cohort repertoire had been produced on one sequencing platform. Both class I and class II loci were covered by HLA typing, at four-digit resolution. Typing coverage differed by locus: A, B, C, DRB1 and DQB1 were typed in roughly 620-630 donors, DQA1 in approximately 520, DPA1 in roughly 590, and DPB1 in 472. Four to six DR-DQ haplotypes were handled as single units for association and clustering because linkage in the cohort was strong. Across 398 genotyped donors of the cohort, an average of approximately 240,000 unique TCR beta nucleotide sequences per donor were sequenced, and roughly 20% of those sequences were non-productive.

Study-level results and caveats: Linkage disequilibrium might explain the correlated functional status among segregating V segments, but an unknown experimental factor could not be excluded. Because counts were too low, roughly 18 rarely observed V segments, including chromosome 9 orphons, were left out of the earlier analysis of about 500 of the donors. An earlier analysis of approximately 590 of the donors showed that most TCR beta V segments appeared in productive rearrangements either about 87% or about 30% of the time, which broadly matched IMGT annotations. According to a later analysis, TCR association rates differed among HLA loci, with DRB1 alleles showing the most associated TCRs and HLA-C alleles showing the fewest. HLA typing was unavailable for some donors at each locus, so association tests used only the typed subset. Most CMV-associated TCR beta chains appeared to be HLA-restricted in a later analysis, and the HLA associations seemed to be driven largely by CMV exposure. In a later genetic analysis, fewer N-insertions in productive TCRs were reported among donors in an Asian-associated ancestry cluster than the roughly 700-donor mean. The study listed 150 to 200 TCR beta chains as associated with cytomegalovirus. Roughly uniform sequencing depth across donors was assumed in presence/absence analyses, although this assumption may not hold. Most TCR sequences were observed very rarely across donors, whereas some public TCRs were present in many individuals. The only immune exposure information available for the cohort was CMV serostatus. A further reported finding was that TCR beta sequences accurately predicted the HLA-A and HLA-B alleles for most subjects in the first cohort. Assigning TCR associations to individual alleles was difficult when HLA alleles, especially DR and DQ, strongly co-occurred. A later analysis associated roughly 17,000 TCR beta sequences with specific HLA alleles at a false discovery rate of 0.05. In vitro tests confirmed that three of the cytomegalovirus-associated TCR beta chains recognize cytomegalovirus antigens. A cluster of highly shared sequence variants was judged likely to be a technical artifact of the sequencing pipeline. Only TCR beta chains were sequenced in this cohort, and the absence of alpha or paired-chain data limited detectable features. Compared with equally common non-associated chains, HLA-associated TCR beta chains in a later analysis were more clonally expanded and had lower generation probabilities. In a later genetic analysis, a missense DCLRE1C variant was associated with V-gene and J-gene trimming of TCR beta chains, and the association was replicated in an independent cohort. According to a later analysis, parvovirus B19, influenza, CMV and Epstein-Barr virus appeared linked to several top co-occurrence clusters. The authors suggested that the approach could potentially be extended to other disease states and immunological phenotypes. The classifier was reported to diagnose cytomegalovirus status with high specificity and sensitivity in both the original cohort and the validation cohort.

The cohort was made up of approximately 670 healthy bone marrow donors. Cohort members were all nominally healthy when sampled, although unrecorded immune exposures were likely present. The donor tested CMV seropositive, placing the donor among the approximately 290 seropositive members of the cohort. A peripheral blood sample was provided by each donor, and peripheral blood mononuclear cells were used for TCR beta sequencing. Genomic DNA extraction from the blood cell samples was performed with the Qiagen DNeasy Blood Extraction Kit. The sequence came from a woman aged 25 to 45 in good health and CMV-seropositive. Sequencing was performed on PBMCs.

The DNA is TGTGCCACCTCCAGGGGGCAAGTTAATGAAAAACTGTTTTTT. This codes for CATSRGQVNEKLFF. The sequence joins TRBV15 to TRBJ1-4; 8 bases in the junction line up with TRBD1. CDR1 and CDR2 were assigned from the germline V gene (reference sequence) as LNHNV and YYDKDF. Unmatched junction bases come to 6, with V trimmed by 8 bases and J by 4 bases. Taken from cysteine to phenylalanine, the CDR3 has 14 residues. CDR3 DNA only is kept here, 42 bases in frame from base 1.